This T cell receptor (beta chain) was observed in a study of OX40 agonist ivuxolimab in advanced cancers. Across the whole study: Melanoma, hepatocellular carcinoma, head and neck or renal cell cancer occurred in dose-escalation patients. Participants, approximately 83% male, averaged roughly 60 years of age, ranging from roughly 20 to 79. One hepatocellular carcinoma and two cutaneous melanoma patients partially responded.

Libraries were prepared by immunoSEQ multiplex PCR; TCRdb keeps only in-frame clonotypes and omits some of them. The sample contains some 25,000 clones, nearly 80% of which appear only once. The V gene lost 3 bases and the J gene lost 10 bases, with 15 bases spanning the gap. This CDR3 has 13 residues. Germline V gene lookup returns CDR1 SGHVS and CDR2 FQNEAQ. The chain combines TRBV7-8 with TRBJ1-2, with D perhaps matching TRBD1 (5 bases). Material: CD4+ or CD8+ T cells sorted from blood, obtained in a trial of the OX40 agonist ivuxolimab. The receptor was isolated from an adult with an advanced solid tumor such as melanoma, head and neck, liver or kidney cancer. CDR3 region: CASSFADKPAYTF. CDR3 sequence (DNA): TGTGCCAGCAGCTTCGCGGACAAACCGGCCTACACCTTC.